The T cell receptor (beta chain) described here comes from a study of CD8+ T cells in alopecia areata. Extraction and reverse transcription of RNA yielded cDNA as the sequencing template. Assay: immunoSEQ multiplex PCR; the TCRdb copy retains only in-frame clones and omits some. The sample shows roughly 250,000 clones, roughly two thirds of them seen only once. The study team obtained lesional scalp punch biopsies and peripheral blood from alopecia areata patients. Sorting of PBMCs yielded the CD4+ and CD8+ T cells. This clone was found once. Deletions cut 6 bases from V and 8 bases from J, with 17 bases between. Germline values: CDR1 LNHDA, CDR2 SQIVND (reference sequence). CDR3 length: 14 amino acids.

This sequence was found in a human donor with alopecia areata. Sequencing used CD4+ T cells sorted from blood, obtained at week 0. The chain links TRBV19 to TRBJ2-1, with no clear D. CDR3 loop: CASSPIVSTYEQFF. DNA of the CDR3: TGTGCCAGTAGCCCAATCGTTAGCACCTATGAGCAGTTCTTC.